Below are 30 T cell receptor beta chains sequenced from a single sample in a study of blood T cell repertoires in COVID-19 (dated by TCRdb to 2020 to 2022). Libraries were made using the immunoSEQ multiplex PCR assay. TCRdb re-hosts the immuneACCESS table, in-frame sequences only. Its copies lack some clones; in the studies checked, an unresolved V gene accounts for under half of them, and the cause for the rest is not known. This sample is represented by approximately 100,000 clones; approximately 81% of them were singletons. The ten biggest clones cover approximately 1.8% of the sample. Sample: peripheral blood. These receptors came from a woman aged 70 to 79 with active or convalescent COVID-19.

The chain has TRBV4-1 and TRBJ2-1; TRBD2 agrees at 15 bases. The length of the CDR3 is 17 residues. Looked up from germline, CDR1 is MGHRA and CDR2 is YSYEKL. The trim removed 6 bases at V and 4 bases at J, leaving 7 bases unmatched. CDR3 residues: CASRRTSGGDKYNEQFF. In DNA, the CDR3 is TGCGCCAGCAGACGGACTAGCGGGGGGGATAAATACAATGAGCAGTTCTTC.

The V gene is TRBV15, the J gene TRBJ2-3; possibly TRBD2 for D (6 bases). Germline loops: CDR1 LNHNV, CDR2 YYDKDF (reference sequence). Trimming took off 5 bases at V and 4 bases at J, with 19 bases between the two ends. The CDR3 extends over 16 amino acids. This CDR3 is CATSVSDYLPADTQYF. The DNA of the CDR3 is TGTGCCACCAGCGTTTCGGACTACCTCCCGGCAGATACGCAGTATTTT. Drawing the rest from reference TRBV15 and TRBJ2-3, the complete variable domain is DAMVIQNPRYQVTQFGKPVTLSCSQTLNHNVMYWYQQKSSQAPKLLFHYYDKDFNNEADTPDNFQSRRPNTSFCFLDIRSPGLGDTAMYLCATSVSDYLPADTQYFGPGTRLTVL.

The chain is built from TRBV3-1 (or the pseudogene TRBV3-2) and TRBJ1-1; D is uncertain. Germline V gene data show CDR1 as LGHDT and CDR2 as YNNKEL (reference sequence). The CDR3 loop spans 15 amino acids. V was clipped by 4 bases and J by 4 bases, with 16 bases between them. In nucleotides, the CDR3 is TGTGCCAGCAGCCCCAGTGGCGGTAGTCGCACTGAAGCTTTCTTT. This sequence encodes CASSPSGGSRTEAFF.

The genes are TRBV2 and TRBJ2-1; perhaps TRBD2 as D (5 bases). V gave up 7 bases and J gave up 9 bases, with 22 bases separating them. This CDR3 has 15 amino acids. Germline V CDR1 and CDR2: SNHLY, FYNNEI. The CDR3 loop is CASNRRSDGGSEQFF. The CDR3 region has the DNA TGTGCCAGCAACAGACGAAGCGATGGAGGTAGTGAGCAGTTCTTC.

This clone appeared a few times. V gene TRBV28 combines with J gene TRBJ2-7; TRBD2 might be the D (6 bases). CDR1 and CDR2 from the germline V gene are MDHEN and SYDVKM. The CDR3 extends over 16 amino acids. Trimming stripped 5 bases from V and 10 bases from J, with 27 bases between. The CDR3 loop is CASSVVGGYGRLLQYF. CDR3 sequence (DNA): TGTGCCAGCAGTGTCGTGGGGGGTTATGGACGGCTATTACAGTACTTC.

J is TRBJ2-1 and V is TRBV4-1; 9 bases fit TRBD2. The germline V gene has CDR1 MGHRA and CDR2 YSYEKL. This CDR3 is 20 amino acids long. J was trimmed by 5 bases and V by 5 bases; bases with no gene match: 22. The CDR3 DNA is TGCGCCAGCAGCGGGGCAAGAGGGCTAGCGGGACCTAACCAGGACAATGAGCAGTTCTTC. Translating gives CASSGARGLAGPNQDNEQFF.

DNA for the CDR3: TGTGCCAGTAGCCCCAGGGGGCCTGGAACTAATGAAAAACTGTTTTTT. Translation: CASSPRGPGTNEKLFF. The chain carries TRBV19 and TRBJ1-4, with TRBD1 identical over 8 bases. V lost 6 bases to trimming and J lost 1 base; unmatched junction nucleotides: 7. The germline CDR1 and CDR2 sequences are LNHDA and SQIVND (reference sequence). This CDR3 has 16 amino acids.

This chain links TRBV9 with TRBJ2-3; 7 bases are shared with TRBD2. V gave up 1 base and J gave up 3 bases; unmatched junction bases: 5. CDR1 is SGDLS, CDR2 YYNGEE, per germline. This CDR3 is 15 amino acids long. CDR3 residues: CASSVSAGDTDTQYF. DNA for the CDR3: TGTGCCAGCAGCGTATCGGCGGGAGATACAGATACGCAGTATTTT.

J is TRBJ1-4 and V is TRBV7-2; D is unresolved. The V and J ends lost 0 bases and 4 bases respectively, with 18 bases between them. Per germline, CDR1 SGHTA and CDR2 FQGNSA. The CDR3 is 18 amino acids. CDR3 region: CASSLAGSPWRINEKLFF. In DNA form, the CDR3 reads TGTGCCAGCAGCTTAGCGGGGTCCCCCTGGAGGATTAATGAAAAACTGTTTTTT.

This clone has more than one count but fewer than ten. This rearrangement joins TRBV10-1 to TRBJ2-6, with TRBD1 identical over 8 bases. This CDR3 is 21 amino acids long. With 3 bases clipped from V and 0 bases from J, the junction kept 16 bases outside the gene matches. In germline, CDR1 is WNHNN, CDR2 SYGVQD (reference sequence). In DNA, the CDR3 is TGCGCCAGCAGTGAATATTCAAAGACAGGGGAAAACCTCTCTGGGGCCAACGTCCTGACTTTC. Protein product: CASSEYSKTGENLSGANVLTF.

The chain has TRBV28 and TRBJ1-4; D is uncertain. The CDR3 is made up of 14 amino acids. Deletions cut 3 bases from V and 2 bases from J, with 7 bases between. CDR1 is MDHEN and CDR2 is SYDVKM in the germline V gene. The DNA for the CDR3 is TGTGCCAGCAGTTTGCAGGCTACTAATGAAAAACTGTTTTTT. It yields the protein CASSLQATNEKLFF.

The chain employs TRBV6-5 and TRBJ1-6, with unresolved D. Germline V lookup: CDR1 MNHEY, CDR2 SVGAGI. V lost 5 bases to trimming and J lost 13 bases, with 15 bases between them. The length of the CDR3 is 13 residues. CDR3 residues: CASSREPPAPLHF. In nucleotides, the CDR3 is TGTGCCAGCAGTCGGGAACCACCCGCTCCCCTCCACTTT.

The chain has TRBV29-1 and TRBJ2-2; TRBD1 might be the D (6 bases). This CDR3 is 14 amino acids long. Germline values: CDR1 SQVTM, CDR2 ANQGSEA. V lost 3 bases to trimming and J lost 7 bases, with 15 bases between them. CDR3 loop: CSVDPSRGDGELFF. CDR3 in DNA: TGCAGCGTTGACCCATCCAGGGGTGACGGGGAGCTGTTTTTT.

The V gene is TRBV3-1 (or the pseudogene TRBV3-2), the J gene TRBJ2-6; D remains ambiguous. Germline loops: CDR1 LGHDT, CDR2 YNNKEL (reference sequence). With 1 base removed from V and 0 bases from J, the gap between germline ends came to 10 bases. The CDR3 extends over 17 amino acids. This CDR3 reads CASSQVGGSSGANVLTF. CDR3 sequence (DNA): TGTGCCAGCAGCCAAGTCGGCGGCTCCTCTGGGGCCAACGTCCTGACTTTC.

This chain's CDR3 is CATSQSGSADTQYF. CDR3 DNA sequence: TGTGCCACCAGTCAAAGCGGGAGTGCAGATACGCAGTATTTT. V gene TRBV24-1 combines with J gene TRBJ2-3, with TRBD2 identical over 8 bases. There are 14 residues in the CDR3. Germline lookup yields CDR1 KGHDR and CDR2 SFDVKD. Trimming took 6 bases from V and 4 from J; bases not matched to a gene: 5.

The V and J genes are TRBV7-6 and TRBJ1-6; maybe TRBD1 (6 bases). The CDR3 has 18 amino acids. Per the germline V gene, CDR1 is SGHVS and CDR2 is FNYEAQ. Deletions cut 2 bases from V and 0 bases from J, with 14 bases between. The CDR3 here is CASSLRGGTDSYNSPLHF. CDR3 nucleotide sequence: TGTGCCAGCAGCTTAAGGGGGGGGACGGACTCCTATAATTCACCCCTCCACTTT. Drawing the rest from reference TRBV7-6 and TRBJ1-6, the complete variable domain is GAGVSQSPRYKVTKRGQDVALRCDPISGHVSLYWYRQALGQGPEFLTYFNYEAQQDKSGLPNDRFSAERPEGSISTLTIQRTEQRDSAMYRCASSLRGGTDSYNSPLHFGNGTRLTVT.

The J gene is TRBJ2-5, the V gene TRBV28; 8 bases match TRBD2. With 6 bases clipped from V and 5 bases from J, the junction kept 8 bases outside the gene matches. The CDR3 spans 14 residues. The germline gives CDR1 MDHEN, CDR2 SYDVKM. This chain's CDR3 is CASSHSTGGETQYF. CDR3 nucleotides: TGTGCCAGCAGCCACTCCACGGGGGGGGAGACCCAGTACTTC.

The J gene is TRBJ2-5, the V gene TRBV27; D remains ambiguous. The CDR3 runs to 10 residues. V was pared by 7 bases and J by 5 bases, with 5 bases between. Germline V gene data show CDR1 as MNHEY and CDR2 as SMNVEV (reference sequence). The CDR3 loop reads CASKRETQYF. DNA of the CDR3: TGTGCCAGCAAACGGGAGACCCAGTACTTC.

The CDR3 protein is CASKGAGGNTIYF. In DNA form, the CDR3 reads TGCGCCAGCAAGGGAGCAGGTGGAAACACCATATATTTT. V gene TRBV10-2 combines with J gene TRBJ1-3; D is unclear. The CDR3 runs 13 residues. V lost 7 bases, J lost 3 bases, and 10 bases lay in between. CDR1 is WSHSY and CDR2 is SAAADI in the germline V gene.

V usage is TRBV7-3 and J usage is TRBJ2-7; D may be TRBD2 (6 bases). V lost 1 base to trimming and J lost 0 bases, with 19 bases between them. Germline-derived CDR1 and CDR2 are SGHTA and FQGTGA. The CDR3 covers 18 residues. The CDR3 coding sequence is TGTGCCAGCAGCTTAATAAGGGACTTATACTTTTTCTCCTACGAGCAGTACTTC. Amino acid sequence: CASSLIRDLYFFSYEQYF.

J is TRBJ2-4 and V is TRBV18, with TRBD2 matching over 11 bases. With 6 bases clipped from V and 5 bases from J, the junction kept 6 bases outside the gene matches. This CDR3 is 15 amino acids long. Germline assignment: CDR1 KGHSH and CDR2 LQKENI. Here the CDR3 reads CASSPGLAEQNIQYF. The CDR3 nucleotides read TGTGCCAGCTCCCCGGGACTAGCGGAACAAAACATTCAGTACTTC.

The chain uses TRBV6-5 and TRBJ2-2, with 7 positions matching TRBD1. Germline CDR1 is MNHEY and CDR2 is SVGAGI. Trimming removed 6 bases from V and 4 bases from J; junction bases left unmatched: 8. This CDR3 spans 15 amino acids. CDR3 sequence: CASSLRQGSTGELFF. CDR3 coding DNA: TGTGCCAGCAGCCTCAGACAGGGAAGCACCGGGGAGCTGTTTTTT.

J is TRBJ1-6 and V is TRBV28, with D perhaps matching TRBD1 (6 bases). Trimming left V 8 bases short and J 0 bases short, with 23 bases between. The CDR3 has 19 amino acids. CDR1 is MDHEN, CDR2 SYDVKM, per germline. The CDR3 protein is CASRYGTFSRSSYNSPLHF. The DNA of the CDR3 is TGTGCCAGCCGCTACGGGACATTCTCGAGGAGCTCCTATAATTCACCCCTCCACTTT. Variable domain in full (rest from reference TRBV28 and TRBJ1-6): DVKVTQSSRYLVKRTGEKVFLECVQDMDHENMFWYRQDPGLGLRLIYFSYDVKMKEKGDIPEGYSVSREKKERFSLILESASTNQTSMYLCASRYGTFSRSSYNSPLHFGNGTRLTVT.

V usage is TRBV6-2 or TRBV6-3 and J usage is TRBJ2-5, with 10 bases identical to TRBD1. V was pared by 4 bases and J by 4 bases, with 6 bases of the junction left unmatched. Germline lookup yields CDR1 MNHEY and CDR2 SVGEGT. The CDR3 loop spans 15 amino acids. The CDR3 loop is CASSSTTGGTETQYF. DNA for the CDR3: TGTGCCAGCAGTTCCACGACAGGGGGCACAGAGACCCAGTACTTC.

CDR3 sequence: CASSQVPPGQGNSPLHF. As DNA, the CDR3 is TGCGCCAGCAGCCAGGTACCTCCGGGACAGGGTAATTCACCCCTCCACTTT. V usage is TRBV4-3 and J usage is TRBJ1-6, with TRBD1 identical over 9 bases. CDR3 length equals 17 residues. The V gene's germline CDR1 is LGHNA and CDR2 YSLEER. V was pared by 3 bases and J by 6 bases, with 9 bases of the junction left unmatched.

For the CDR3, the DNA is TGTGCCAGCAGCTTTAACAGGCAACTTGAAGCTTTCTTT. Encoded protein: CASSFNRQLEAFF. The chain has TRBV5-4 and TRBJ1-1; tentatively, D is TRBD1 (5 bases). Germline CDR1 reads SGHNT; CDR2 reads YYREEE (reference sequence). V was pared by 2 bases and J by 7 bases, with 12 bases between. The CDR3 is 13 amino acids.

The CDR3 coding sequence is TGTGCCAGCAGCGTCCGGGACTATTCGGGTGAGCAGTTCTTC. Translation gives CASSVRDYSGEQFF. This chain joins TRBV9 and TRBJ2-1, with TRBD2 identical over 7 bases. The V gene end was trimmed by 2 bases and the J gene end by 9 bases; junction bases not matched to a gene: 8. The germline V gene encodes CDR1 SGDLS and CDR2 YYNGEE. The length of the CDR3 is 14 residues.

This clone showed up just a few times. The chain is built from TRBV9 and TRBJ1-1, with 8 nucleotides matching TRBD1. V gave up 4 bases and J gave up 1 base; unmatched junction bases: 12. This CDR3 is 17 amino acids long. Germline CDR1 SGDLS, CDR2 YYNGEE. CDR3 coding DNA: TGTGCCAGCAGCCCTCGTCCCGGGACAGGCTCGAACACTGAAGCTTTCTTT. Its translation is CASSPRPGTGSNTEAFF.

V and J are TRBV30 and TRBJ1-1; D not resolved. The germline gives CDR1 GTSNPN, CDR2 SVGIG (reference sequence). This CDR3 has 13 amino acids. V lost 1 base, J lost 3 bases, and 9 bases lay in between. In nucleotides, the CDR3 is TGTGCCTGGAGTGCTCAGCGATACACTGAAGCTTTCTTT. It is translated as CAWSAQRYTEAFF.

This chain connects TRBV27 to TRBJ2-7; D is possibly TRBD2 (5 bases). Trimming shortened V by 0 bases and J by 0 bases, and 6 bases separated the two germline ends. From germline, CDR1 is MNHEY and CDR2 SMNVEV (reference sequence). The CDR3 is 14 amino acids. The CDR3 nucleotides are TGTGCCAGCAGTTTATCTAGCGCCTCCTACGAGCAGTACTTC. Its protein is CASSLSSASYEQYF.